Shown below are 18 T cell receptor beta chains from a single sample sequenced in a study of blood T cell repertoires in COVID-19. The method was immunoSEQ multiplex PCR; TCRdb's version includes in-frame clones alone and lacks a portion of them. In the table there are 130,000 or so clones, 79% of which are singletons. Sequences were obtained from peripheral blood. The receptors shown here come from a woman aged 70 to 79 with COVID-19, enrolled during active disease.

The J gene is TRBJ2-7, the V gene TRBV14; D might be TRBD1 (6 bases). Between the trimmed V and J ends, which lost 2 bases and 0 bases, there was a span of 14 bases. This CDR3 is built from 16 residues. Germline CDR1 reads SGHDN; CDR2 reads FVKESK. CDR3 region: CASSQSGTSFSYEQYF. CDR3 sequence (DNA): TGTGCCAGCAGCCAATCCGGGACATCTTTCTCCTACGAGCAGTACTTC.

The CDR3: CASSPQFQVMNTEAFF. CDR3 nucleotides: TGTGCCAGCTCACCACAGTTCCAGGTTATGAACACTGAAGCTTTCTTT. The rearrangement links TRBV18 to TRBJ1-1; D not certain. The CDR3 is 16 residues long. Germline assignment: CDR1 KGHSH and CDR2 LQKENI. Trimming removed 1 base from V and 0 bases from J, with 12 bases in between. The whole variable domain, remainder taken from reference TRBV18 and TRBJ1-1, is NAGVMQNPRHLVRRRGQEARLRCSPMKGHSHVYWYRQLPEEGLKFMVYLQKENIIDESGMPKERFSAEFPKEGPSILRIQQVVRGDSAAYFCASSPQFQVMNTEAFFGQGTRLTVV.

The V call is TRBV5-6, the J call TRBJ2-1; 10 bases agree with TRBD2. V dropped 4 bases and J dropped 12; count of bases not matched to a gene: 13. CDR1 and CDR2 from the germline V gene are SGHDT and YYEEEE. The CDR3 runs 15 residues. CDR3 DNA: TGTGCCAGCAGCGAGAAAGCGGGGGGGCGGACGGTGCAGTTCTTC. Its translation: CASSEKAGGRTVQFF. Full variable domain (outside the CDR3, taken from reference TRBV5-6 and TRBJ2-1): DAGVTQSPTHLIKTRGQQVTLRCSPKSGHDTVSWYQQALGQGPQFIFQYYEEEERQRGNFPDRFSGHQFPNYSSELNVNALLLGDSALYLCASSEKAGGRTVQFFGPGTRLTVL.

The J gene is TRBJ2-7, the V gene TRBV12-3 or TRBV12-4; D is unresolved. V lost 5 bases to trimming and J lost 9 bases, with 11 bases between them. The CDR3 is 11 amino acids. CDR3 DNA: TGTGCCAGCAGTCCAGGTTCAGGGCAGTACTTC. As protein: CASSPGSGQYF.

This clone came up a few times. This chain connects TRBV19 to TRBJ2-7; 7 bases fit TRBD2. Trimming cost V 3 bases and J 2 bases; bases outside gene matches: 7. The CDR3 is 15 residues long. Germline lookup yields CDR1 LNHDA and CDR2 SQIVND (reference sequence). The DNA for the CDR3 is TGTGCCAGTAGTATTTCCGGGGGGATGACCTACGAGCAGTACTTC. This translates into CASSISGGMTYEQYF.

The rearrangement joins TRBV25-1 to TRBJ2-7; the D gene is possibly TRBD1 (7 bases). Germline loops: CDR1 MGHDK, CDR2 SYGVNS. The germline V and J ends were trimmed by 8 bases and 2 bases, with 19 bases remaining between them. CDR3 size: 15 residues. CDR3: CASQAGGRGAYEQYF. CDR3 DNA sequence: TGTGCCAGCCAAGCAGGGGGGAGAGGAGCCTACGAGCAGTACTTC.

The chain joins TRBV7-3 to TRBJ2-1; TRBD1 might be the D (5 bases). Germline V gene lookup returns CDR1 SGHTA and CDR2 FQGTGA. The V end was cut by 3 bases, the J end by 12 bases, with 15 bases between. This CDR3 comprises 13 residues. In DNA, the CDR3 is TGTGCCAGCAGCTTGACAAGGGGATTGGTGCAGTTCTTC. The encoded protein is CASSLTRGLVQFF.

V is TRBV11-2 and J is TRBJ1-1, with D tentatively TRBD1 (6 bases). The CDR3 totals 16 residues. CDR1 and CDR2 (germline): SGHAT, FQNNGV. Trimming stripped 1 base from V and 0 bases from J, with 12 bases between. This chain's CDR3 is CASSLAGGTLNTEAFF. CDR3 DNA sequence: TGTGCCAGCAGCTTAGCGGGGGGCACCTTGAACACTGAAGCTTTCTTT.

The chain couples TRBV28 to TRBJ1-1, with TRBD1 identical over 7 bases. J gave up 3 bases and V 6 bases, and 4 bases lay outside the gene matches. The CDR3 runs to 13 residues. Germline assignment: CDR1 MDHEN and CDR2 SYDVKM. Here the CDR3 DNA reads TGTGCCAGCAGCCGAGGGGGCCACACTGAAGCTTTCTTT. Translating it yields CASSRGGHTEAFF.

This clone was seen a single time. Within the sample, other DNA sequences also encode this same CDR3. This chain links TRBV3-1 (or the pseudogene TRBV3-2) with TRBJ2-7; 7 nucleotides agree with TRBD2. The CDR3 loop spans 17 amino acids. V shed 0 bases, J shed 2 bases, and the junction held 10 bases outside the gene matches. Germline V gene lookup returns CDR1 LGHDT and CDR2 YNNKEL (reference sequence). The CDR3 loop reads CASSQERGGPRTYEQYF. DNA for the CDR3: TGTGCCAGCAGCCAAGAAAGGGGAGGGCCTCGTACCTACGAGCAGTACTTC.

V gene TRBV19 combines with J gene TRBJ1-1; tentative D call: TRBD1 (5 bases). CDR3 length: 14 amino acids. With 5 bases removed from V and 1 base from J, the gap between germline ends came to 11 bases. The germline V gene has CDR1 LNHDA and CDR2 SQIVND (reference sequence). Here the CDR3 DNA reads TGTGCCAGTAGTCCGGACACCCCGAACACTGAAGCTTTCTTT. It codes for CASSPDTPNTEAFF.

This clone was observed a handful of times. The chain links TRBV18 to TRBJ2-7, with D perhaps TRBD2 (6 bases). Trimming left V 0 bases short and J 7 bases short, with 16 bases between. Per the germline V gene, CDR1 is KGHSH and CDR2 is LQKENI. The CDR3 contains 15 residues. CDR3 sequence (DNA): TGTGCCAGCTCACCACCCCAGGGAGGAGCCGGGGAGCAGTACTTC. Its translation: CASSPPQGGAGEQYF.

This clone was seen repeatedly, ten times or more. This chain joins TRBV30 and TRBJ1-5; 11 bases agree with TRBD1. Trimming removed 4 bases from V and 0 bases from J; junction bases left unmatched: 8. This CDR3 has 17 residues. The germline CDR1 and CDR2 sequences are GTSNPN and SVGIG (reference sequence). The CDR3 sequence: CAWTRGDRGNSNQPQHF. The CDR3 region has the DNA TGTGCCTGGACGCGGGGGGACAGGGGGAATAGCAATCAGCCCCAGCATTTT.

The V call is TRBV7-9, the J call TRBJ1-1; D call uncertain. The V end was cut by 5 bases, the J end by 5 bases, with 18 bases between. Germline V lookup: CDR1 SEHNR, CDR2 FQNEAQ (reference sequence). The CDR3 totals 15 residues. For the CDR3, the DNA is TGTGCCAGCAGCGACCTCCTGGGGAGGCAAACTGAAGCTTTCTTT. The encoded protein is CASSDLLGRQTEAFF.

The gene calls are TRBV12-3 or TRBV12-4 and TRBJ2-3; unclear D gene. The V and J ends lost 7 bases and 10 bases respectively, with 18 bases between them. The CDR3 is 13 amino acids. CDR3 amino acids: CASKALDEVSQYF. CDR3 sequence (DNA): TGTGCCAGCAAAGCCCTCGATGAGGTCTCGCAGTATTTT.

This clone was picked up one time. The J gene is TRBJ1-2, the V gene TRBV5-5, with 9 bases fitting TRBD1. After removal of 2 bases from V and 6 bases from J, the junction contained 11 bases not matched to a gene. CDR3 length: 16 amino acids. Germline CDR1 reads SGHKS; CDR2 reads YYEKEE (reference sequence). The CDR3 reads CASSLPQGAGTDGYTF. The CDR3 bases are TGTGCCAGCAGCTTACCACAGGGGGCGGGGACCGATGGCTACACCTTC.

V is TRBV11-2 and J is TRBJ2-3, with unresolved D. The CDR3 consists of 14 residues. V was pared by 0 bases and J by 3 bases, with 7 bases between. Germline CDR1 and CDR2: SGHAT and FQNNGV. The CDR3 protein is CASSLDDRTDTQYF. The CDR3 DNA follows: TGTGCCAGCAGCTTAGATGATAGAACAGATACGCAGTATTTT.

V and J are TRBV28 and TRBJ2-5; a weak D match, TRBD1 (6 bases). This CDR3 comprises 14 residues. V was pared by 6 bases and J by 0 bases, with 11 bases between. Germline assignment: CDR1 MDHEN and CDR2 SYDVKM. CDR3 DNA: TGTGCCAGCAGGCCCGACAGGAACCAAGAGACCCAGTACTTC. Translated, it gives CASRPDRNQETQYF. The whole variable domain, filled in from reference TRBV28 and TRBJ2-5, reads DVKVTQSSRYLVKRTGEKVFLECVQDMDHENMFWYRQDPGLGLRLIYFSYDVKMKEKGDIPEGYSVSREKKERFSLILESASTNQTSMYLCASRPDRNQETQYFGPGTRLLVL.